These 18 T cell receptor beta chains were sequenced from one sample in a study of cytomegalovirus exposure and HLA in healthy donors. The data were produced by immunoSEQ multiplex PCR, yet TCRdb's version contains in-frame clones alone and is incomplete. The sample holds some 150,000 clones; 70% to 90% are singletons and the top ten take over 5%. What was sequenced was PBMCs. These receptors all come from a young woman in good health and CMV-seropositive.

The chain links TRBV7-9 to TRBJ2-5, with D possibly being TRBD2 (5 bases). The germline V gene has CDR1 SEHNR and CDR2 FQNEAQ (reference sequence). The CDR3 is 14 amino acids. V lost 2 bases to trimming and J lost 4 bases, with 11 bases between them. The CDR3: CASSLILERETQYF. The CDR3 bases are TGTGCCAGCAGCTTAATACTAGAACGAGAGACCCAGTACTTC. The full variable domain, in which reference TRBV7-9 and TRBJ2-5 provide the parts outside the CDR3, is DTGVSQNPRHKITKRGQNVTFRCDPISEHNRLYWYRQTLGQGPEFLTYFQNEAQLEKSRLLSDRFSAERPKGSFSTLEIQRTEQGDSAMYLCASSLILERETQYFGPGTRLLVL.

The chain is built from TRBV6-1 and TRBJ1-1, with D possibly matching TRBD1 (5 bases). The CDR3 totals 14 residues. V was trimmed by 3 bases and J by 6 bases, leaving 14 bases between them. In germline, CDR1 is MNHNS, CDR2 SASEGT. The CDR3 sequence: CASSDHMQGSEAFF. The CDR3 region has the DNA TGTGCCAGCAGTGATCATATGCAGGGTTCTGAAGCTTTCTTT.

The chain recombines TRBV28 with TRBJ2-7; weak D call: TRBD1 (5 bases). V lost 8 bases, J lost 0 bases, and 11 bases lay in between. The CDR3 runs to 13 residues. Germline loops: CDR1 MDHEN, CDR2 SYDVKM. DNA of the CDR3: TGTGCCAGCCAAAGGGGCGTCTCCTACGAGCAGTACTTC. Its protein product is CASQRGVSYEQYF.

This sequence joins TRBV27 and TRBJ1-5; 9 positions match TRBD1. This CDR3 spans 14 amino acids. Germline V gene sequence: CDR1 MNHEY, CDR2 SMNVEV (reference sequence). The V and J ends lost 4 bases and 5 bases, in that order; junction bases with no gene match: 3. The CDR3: CASSSDRGDQPQHF. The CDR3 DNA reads TGTGCCAGCAGTTCCGACAGGGGGGATCAGCCCCAGCATTTT.

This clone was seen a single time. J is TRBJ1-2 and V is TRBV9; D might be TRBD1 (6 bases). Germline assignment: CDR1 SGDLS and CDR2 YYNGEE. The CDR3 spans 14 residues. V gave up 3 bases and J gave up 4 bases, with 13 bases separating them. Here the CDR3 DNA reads TGTGCCAGCAGCGACAGGGTAGGGGTCTATGGCTACACCTTC. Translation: CASSDRVGVYGYTF.

CDR3 sequence reads: CASSAGVQPQHF. The CDR3 nucleotides read TGTGCCAGCAGCGCAGGTGTCCAGCCCCAGCATTTT. The chain carries TRBV7-2 and TRBJ1-5; D is unclear. In germline, CDR1 is SGHTA, CDR2 FQGNSA. The CDR3 is 12 amino acids. Trimming took 5 bases from V and 7 from J, leaving 9 bases between them. Full variable domain (outside the CDR3, taken from reference TRBV7-2 and TRBJ1-5): GAGVSQSPSNKVTEKGKDVELRCDPISGHTALYWYRQSLGQGLEFLIYFQGNSAPDKSGLPSDRFSAERTGGSVSTLTIQRTQQEDSAVYLCASSAGVQPQHFGDGTRLSIL.

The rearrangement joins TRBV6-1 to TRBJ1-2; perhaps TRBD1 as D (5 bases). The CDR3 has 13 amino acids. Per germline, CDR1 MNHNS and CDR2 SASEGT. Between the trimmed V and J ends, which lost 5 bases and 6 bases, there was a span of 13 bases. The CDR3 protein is CASSLQGIDGYTF. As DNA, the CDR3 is TGTGCCAGCAGTCTCCAGGGTATTGATGGCTACACCTTC.

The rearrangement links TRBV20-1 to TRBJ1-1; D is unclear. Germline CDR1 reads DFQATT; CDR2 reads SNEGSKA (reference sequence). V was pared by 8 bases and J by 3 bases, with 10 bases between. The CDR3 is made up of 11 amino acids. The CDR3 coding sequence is TGCAGTTTGGGAGGATACACTGAAGCTTTCTTT. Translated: CSLGGYTEAFF.

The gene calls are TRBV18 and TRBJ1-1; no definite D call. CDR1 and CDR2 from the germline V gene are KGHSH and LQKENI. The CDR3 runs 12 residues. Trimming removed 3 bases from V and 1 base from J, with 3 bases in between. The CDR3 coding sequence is TGTGCCAGCTCACCGGCGAACACTGAAGCTTTCTTT. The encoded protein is CASSPANTEAFF.

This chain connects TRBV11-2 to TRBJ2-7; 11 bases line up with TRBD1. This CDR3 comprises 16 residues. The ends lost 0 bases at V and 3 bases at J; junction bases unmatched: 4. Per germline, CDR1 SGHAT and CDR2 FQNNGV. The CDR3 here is CASSLEGGTGGYEQYF. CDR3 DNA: TGTGCCAGCAGCTTAGAAGGTGGGACAGGGGGCTACGAGCAGTACTTC.

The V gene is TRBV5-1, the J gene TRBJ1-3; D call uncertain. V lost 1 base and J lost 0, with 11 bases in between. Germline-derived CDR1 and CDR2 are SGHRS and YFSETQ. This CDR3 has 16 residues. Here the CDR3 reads CASSLSGNPSGNTIYF. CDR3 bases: TGCGCCAGCAGCTTGTCGGGGAACCCCTCTGGAAACACCATATATTTT.

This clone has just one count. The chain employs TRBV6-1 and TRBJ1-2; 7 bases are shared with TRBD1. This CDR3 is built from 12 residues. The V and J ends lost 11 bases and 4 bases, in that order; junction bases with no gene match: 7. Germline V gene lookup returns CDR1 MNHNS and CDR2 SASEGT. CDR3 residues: CASGQSAYGYTF. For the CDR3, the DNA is TGTGCCTCGGGACAGTCGGCCTATGGCTACACCTTC.

CDR3 amino acids: CASSRGQGNTIYF. DNA of the CDR3: TGTGCCAGCAGCCGGGGACAAGGAAACACCATATATTTT. The chain has TRBV28 and TRBJ1-3; TRBD1 is a possible D gene (6 bases). Germline V gives CDR1 MDHEN, CDR2 SYDVKM. V dropped 6 bases and J dropped 4 bases, with 10 bases sitting between them. CDR3 length: 13 residues.

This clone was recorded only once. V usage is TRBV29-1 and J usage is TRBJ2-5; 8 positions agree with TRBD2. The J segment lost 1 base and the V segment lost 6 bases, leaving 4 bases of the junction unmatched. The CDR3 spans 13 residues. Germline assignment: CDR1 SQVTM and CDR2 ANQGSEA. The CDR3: CSVGGGTQETQYF. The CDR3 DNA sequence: TGCAGCGTGGGCGGGGGGACCCAAGAGACCCAGTACTTC.

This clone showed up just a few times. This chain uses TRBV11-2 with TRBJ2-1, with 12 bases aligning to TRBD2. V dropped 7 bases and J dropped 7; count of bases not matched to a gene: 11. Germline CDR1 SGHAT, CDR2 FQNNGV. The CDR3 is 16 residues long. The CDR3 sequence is CASTARSTSGSNEQFF. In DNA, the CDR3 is TGTGCCAGCACCGCCCGATCGACTAGCGGGAGTAATGAGCAGTTCTTC. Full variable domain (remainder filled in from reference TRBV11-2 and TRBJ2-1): EAGVAQSPRYKIIEKRQSVAFWCNPISGHATLYWYQQILGQGPKLLIQFQNNGVVDDSQLPKDRFSAERLKGVDSTLKIQPAKLEDSAVYLCASTARSTSGSNEQFFGPGTRLTVL.

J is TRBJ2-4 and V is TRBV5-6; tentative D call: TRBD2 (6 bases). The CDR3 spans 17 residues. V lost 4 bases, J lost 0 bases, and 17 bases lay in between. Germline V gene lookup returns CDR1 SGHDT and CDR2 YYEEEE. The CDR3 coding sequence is TGTGCCAGCAGCCTTGGACCAGCGGGCGTAGCCAAAAACATTCAGTACTTC. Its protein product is CASSLGPAGVAKNIQYF.

The CDR3 loop reads CASSLMTSGRRADTQYF. Written as DNA, the CDR3 is TGTGCCAGCAGTCTCATGACTAGCGGTCGCCGGGCAGATACGCAGTATTTT. The gene calls are TRBV27 and TRBJ2-3; 9 bases agree with TRBD2. The ends lost 5 bases at V and 4 bases at J; junction bases unmatched: 13. CDR3 length: 17 residues. Germline CDR1 is MNHEY and CDR2 is SMNVEV (reference sequence).

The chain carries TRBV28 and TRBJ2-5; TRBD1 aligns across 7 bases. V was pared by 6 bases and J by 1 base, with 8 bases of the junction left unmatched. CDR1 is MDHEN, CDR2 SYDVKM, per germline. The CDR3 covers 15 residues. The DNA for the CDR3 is TGTGCCAGCAGGCCCCGGACAGGAATCCAAGAGACCCAGTACTTC. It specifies CASRPRTGIQETQYF. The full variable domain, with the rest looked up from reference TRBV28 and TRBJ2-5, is DVKVTQSSRYLVKRTGEKVFLECVQDMDHENMFWYRQDPGLGLRLIYFSYDVKMKEKGDIPEGYSVSREKKERFSLILESASTNQTSMYLCASRPRTGIQETQYFGPGTRLLVL.